The clone carrying this T cell receptor (beta chain) was seen at least ten times. This sample is part of a study of T cells in Graves' hyperthyroidism and ophthalmopathy. V was shortened by 4 bases and J by 6 bases, with 13 bases between the two germline ends. CDR1 is LGHDT and CDR2 is YNNKEL in the germline V gene (reference sequence). The CDR3 has 13 amino acids. Researchers amplified the TCR beta CDR3 regions from RNA transcripts. Initially, a first-round RT-PCR of the TCR CDR3 employed the HTBI primer set. TCRdb fed the multiplex PCR reads into MiXCR, producing one record per CDR3 protein. The table lists hundreds of thousands of distinct CDR3 sequences, approximately 18% of them singletons, with over 15% in the top ten.

The sequencing input was blood. This clonotype originated in a woman between 50 and 59 years old with Graves' hyperthyroidism that later progressed to Graves' ophthalmopathy. J is TRBJ2-7 and V is TRBV3-1, with a weak D call TRBD1 (6 bases). CDR3 region: CASSPGHLSEQYF. The DNA for the CDR3 is TGTGCCAGCAGCCCGGGACACCTCTCCGAGCAGTACTTC.